This TCR beta chain comes out of a study of T-cell memory formation after mild COVID-19. Across the study: There were largely donor-specific TCR clusters.

The study's findings and limits: A second wave expanding day 15 to 37 was CD4+-biased; contracting clones were balanced. A subset of responding clones appeared in pre-infection memory, suggesting cross-reactive memory joined. Of the contracting clones, CD4+ ones lay mainly in CM and EM, and CD8+ ones in EMRA.

TCRdb re-analysed the 5' RACE reads in MiXCR, keeping a single row per CDR3 protein. Counted here are hundreds of thousands of distinct CDR3 sequences, 28% occurring once; the ten biggest clones make up about 13%. This CDR3 is built from 15 residues. Trimming removed 5 bases from V and 7 bases from J; junction bases left unmatched: 8. Germline V lookup: CDR1 SGHRS, CDR2 YFSETQ. Comment on this clonotype: The antigen is not known.

Material: PBMCs or a T cell subset sorted from them (not recorded which). The TCR originated in an adult woman who had mild COVID-19 (a few samples of this study predate the infection). Cell type and time point are not known. The rearrangement joins TRBV5-1 to TRBJ2-1; the match to TRBD2 covers 11 bases. The CDR3 region has the DNA TGCGCCAGCAGTATAATTAGCGGGAGGGCTAATGAGCAGTTCTTC. As protein: CASSIISGRANEQFF.